This entry describes one T cell receptor beta chain. What it binds is not known. Each TCR beta cDNA library carried unique molecular identifiers. Each CDR3 protein is one row after TCRdb ran MiXCR on the PCR reads. The sample yields 450,000 to 700,000 distinct CDR3 sequences, 44% seen once. The V end was cut by 3 bases, the J end by 7 bases, with 7 bases between. Germline V gene lookup returns CDR1 SNHLY and CDR2 FYNNEI. The CDR3 is 12 amino acids. The data derive from a study of post-analysis software for immune sequencing data. Looking at the study overall: The disease courses spanned relapsing-remitting, secondary progressive and progressive-relapsing forms of multiple sclerosis.

Findings of the study overall: Among multiple sclerosis patients, normalized Chao1 diversity was significantly below that of controls. Patients showed TRBV5-6, TRBV5-1 and TRBV20-1 among 4 or 5 TRBV segments more frequent than in controls.

The specimen sequenced was blood. The clonotype originates from a girl aged 10-17 years with multiple sclerosis. This chain connects TRBV2 to TRBJ1-5; D is unclear. CDR3 nucleotide sequence: TGTGCCAGCAGTGACACGGGCCAGCCCCAGCATTTT. Amino acid sequence: CASSDTGQPQHF.